This passage covers 25 T cell receptor beta chains from one sample sequenced in a study of immune characterization of retroperitoneal liposarcoma. Via MiXCR, TCRdb re-called the PCR reads, giving one row per CDR3 protein. In the table there are around 19,000 distinct CDR3 sequences, around 40% of which are singletons. Sequencing was performed on blood. Source of these receptors: a male donor with retroperitoneal liposarcoma.

This chain links TRBV5-5 with TRBJ2-1; the D is unclear. With the DNA end fitting TRBJ2-5 better, the J assignment may be wrong. Germline assignment: CDR1 SGHKS and CDR2 YYEKEE (reference sequence). The CDR3 sequence is 13 residues long. The CDR3 protein is CASSLTLFGTQYF. The CDR3 bases are TGTGCCAGCAGCTTGACCCTTTTTGGGACCCAGTACTTC.

This clonotype came up many times. In DNA form, the CDR3 reads TGTGCCAGCAAGCGGACTGGAGGCTCCTACAATGAGCAGTACTTC. Residues: CASKRTGGSYNEQYF. This chain links TRBV25-1 with TRBJ2-5, with a possible D match to TRBD2 (5 bases). This CDR3 has 15 residues. The V gene's germline CDR1 is MGHDK and CDR2 SYGVNS. V was shortened by 7 bases and J by 11 bases, with 26 bases between the two germline ends.

The chain has TRBV25-1 and TRBJ2-5; D might be TRBD2 (5 bases). Looked up from germline, CDR1 is MGHDK and CDR2 is SYGVNS. V gave up 7 bases and J gave up 11 bases, with 17 bases separating them. CDR3 length: 12 residues. CDR3 protein: CASTGEGPRQYF. The CDR3 DNA is TGTGCCAGCACGGGCGAGGGTCCTAGGCAGTACTTC.

Here the CDR3 reads CASSPRRTENNEQYF. The CDR3 DNA reads TGTGCCAGCAGCCCTCGAAGGACGGAAAACAATGAGCAGTACTTC. The chain recombines TRBV6-1 with TRBJ2-5; D gene ambiguous. Per the germline V gene, CDR1 is MNHNS and CDR2 is SASEGT. Deletions cut 6 bases from V and 11 bases from J, with 25 bases between. The CDR3 extends over 15 amino acids.

This clonotype came up a few times. This chain joins TRBV27 and TRBJ2-1; D possibly matches TRBD1 or TRBD2 (5 bases each). The CDR3 length is 15 residues. Germline CDR1 MNHEY, CDR2 SMNVEV (reference sequence). V lost 4 bases and J lost 7, with 17 bases in between. CDR3 residues: CASSSTGAGENEQFF. The CDR3 bases are TGTGCCAGCAGTTCCACCGGGGCCGGGGAGAATGAGCAGTTCTTC.

The V call is TRBV6-1, the J call TRBJ2-7; D ambiguous. This CDR3 has 13 amino acids. The V end lost 6 bases, the J end lost 5 bases, and 14 bases lay between the germline ends. Germline loops: CDR1 MNHNS, CDR2 SASEGT. The CDR3 sequence: CASRPHRPNEQYF. The CDR3 region has the DNA TGTGCCAGCAGACCCCATAGGCCCAACGAGCAGTACTTC.

This clonotype was seen many times. The rearrangement uses TRBV6-1 and TRBJ2-5; a possible D gene is TRBD1 (6 bases). Germline loops: CDR1 MNHNS, CDR2 SASEGT. CDR3 length equals 15 residues. Trimming shortened V by 5 bases and J by 3 bases, and 16 bases separated the two germline ends. The CDR3 DNA sequence: TGTGCCAGCAGTCTGCCAACAGGGTTGGAAGAGACCCAGTACTTC. Its translation: CASSLPTGLEETQYF.

The table lists this clonotype with many counts. This chain uses TRBV6-1 with TRBJ2-7; D ambiguous. Germline CDR1 is MNHNS and CDR2 is SASEGT. The CDR3 covers 15 residues. V shed 1 base and J shed 0 bases, with 10 bases lying between them. The CDR3 region is CASSEVLLISYEQYF. CDR3 DNA sequence: TGTGCCAGCAGTGAAGTACTACTCATCTCCTACGAGCAGTACTTC.

This clonotype is medium-sized in the sample. The chain recombines TRBV6-5 with TRBJ2-3; D is uncertain. The ends were cut back, 0 bases at V and 3 bases at J, with 7 bases in the middle. CDR1 is MNHEY and CDR2 is SVGAGI in the germline V gene. The CDR3 sequence is 14 residues long. CDR3 loop: CASSYSPATDTQYF. CDR3 nucleotides: TGTGCCAGCAGTTACTCCCCAGCAACAGATACGCAGTATTTT.

This clonotype was detected ten times or more. The genes are TRBV24-1 and TRBJ2-1; D may match TRBD1 or TRBD2 (6 bases each). The CDR3 loop spans 17 amino acids. Germline assignment: CDR1 KGHDR and CDR2 SFDVKD. V lost 6 bases and J 5 bases, leaving 22 bases between the germline ends. In nucleotides, the CDR3 is TGTGCCACCAGTCCCGCTCGGGGGCAGCTCAGTCACAATGAGCAGTTCTTC. It is translated as CATSPARGQLSHNEQFF.

This clonotype was found many times. This chain joins TRBV6-1 and TRBJ2-5; D may be TRBD2 (6 bases). This CDR3 has 15 residues. Germline CDR1 MNHNS, CDR2 SASEGT. CDR3 sequence: CAILRNPGVVETQYF. CDR3 coding DNA: TGTGCGATCCTCCGGAACCCGGGGGTGGTGGAGACCCAGTACTTC.

This clonotype has a count of ten or more. The V and J genes are TRBV6-1 and TRBJ2-1; D not certain. V was shortened by 5 bases and J by 5 bases, with 7 bases between the two germline ends. The CDR3 covers 12 residues. Germline values: CDR1 MNHNS, CDR2 SASEGT. The CDR3 region is CASSSPHNEQFF. CDR3 coding DNA: TGTGCCAGCAGTTCGCCCCACAATGAGCAGTTCTTC.

This clonotype was found many times. Here the CDR3 DNA reads TGTGCCAGCAGTTACCTCCCCTCGGGGAATGAGCAGTTCTTC. Amino acid sequence: CASSYLPSGNEQFF. The chain employs TRBV6-5 and TRBJ2-1; D possibly corresponds to TRBD2 (5 bases). Germline V gene lookup returns CDR1 MNHEY and CDR2 SVGAGI. The ends were cut back, 2 bases at V and 7 bases at J, with 12 bases in the middle. The length of the CDR3 is 14 residues.

By proportion, this clonotype is medium-sized. V and J are TRBV7-2 and TRBJ2-5; TRBD2 agrees at 8 bases. Germline CDR1 SGHTA, CDR2 FQGNSA. V lost 3 bases and J lost 3; bases outside the gene matches: 3. The CDR3 spans 14 residues. In DNA form, the CDR3 reads TGTGCCAGCAGCTTGGGGACTAGGAAAGAGACCCAGTACTTC. It translates to CASSLGTRKETQYF.

This chain uses TRBV7-3 with TRBJ2-6; no clear D. Germline V CDR1 and CDR2: SGHTA, FQGTGA. V lost 5 bases, J lost 0 bases, and 8 bases lay in between. The CDR3 covers 15 residues. CDR3 in DNA: TGTGCCAGCAGCCCCAATCTCTCTGGGGCCAACGTCCTGACTTTC. As protein: CASSPNLSGANVLTF.

This sequence joins TRBV6-1 and TRBJ2-3, with 8 bases fitting TRBD2. The germline gives CDR1 MNHNS, CDR2 SASEGT. This CDR3 region has 18 residues. V was pared by 7 bases and J by 3 bases, with 18 bases of the junction left unmatched. The CDR3 DNA follows: TGTGCCAGCACGGGGCGACGAGCGGGAGCGGTTTCAACAGATACGCAGTATTTT. This sequence encodes CASTGRRAGAVSTDTQYF.

This clonotype was observed a few times. The V and J genes are TRBV12-3 or TRBV12-4 and TRBJ1-1; D not certain. V gave up 3 bases and J gave up 10 bases, with 9 bases separating them. The CDR3 sequence is 11 residues long. This CDR3 reads CASSFQFGAFF. CDR3 nucleotide sequence: TGTGCCAGCAGTTTTCAGTTTGGAGCTTTCTTT.

This clonotype was found many times. The chain links TRBV27 to TRBJ2-1; 7 positions agree with TRBD2. The CDR3 runs 16 residues. V lost 5 bases and J lost 3; bases outside the gene matches: 10. Germline V gene sequence: CDR1 MNHEY, CDR2 SMNVEV (reference sequence). The CDR3 sequence is CASSVDGGRIYNEQFF. Here the CDR3 DNA reads TGTGCCAGCAGTGTAGATGGCGGGAGAATCTACAATGAGCAGTTCTTC.

The chain employs TRBV12-3 or TRBV12-4 and TRBJ2-1; TRBD2 agrees at 9 bases. TRBJ2-5 explains the end of the DNA better; the J call may be wrong. The CDR3 totals 13 residues. The CDR3 DNA sequence: TGTGCCAGCAGTTTGTCAGCGGGAGGGACCCAGTACTTC. Protein product: CASSLSAGGTQYF.

This clonotype appeared once. V is TRBV27 and J is TRBJ2-3; TRBD2 might be the D (6 bases). The last part of the DNA fits TRBJ2-7 better; the J call may be wrong. Per germline, CDR1 MNHEY and CDR2 SMNVEV (reference sequence). This CDR3 has 13 amino acids. In nucleotides, the CDR3 is TGTGCCAGCCGGACTACTGGCTGGAACGAGCAGTACTTC. Amino acid sequence: CASRTTGWNEQYF.

The chain recombines TRBV6-6 with TRBJ2-1; 13 positions agree with TRBD2. Germline-derived CDR1 and CDR2 are MNHNY and SVGAGI (reference sequence). The CDR3 runs to 16 residues. Trimming removed 2 bases from V and 13 bases from J; junction bases left unmatched: 11. The CDR3 bases are TGTGCCAGCAGTTACCGGACTAGCGGGAGACAAGAGACCCAGTTCTTC. It specifies CASSYRTSGRQETQFF.

The chain carries TRBV6-5 and TRBJ2-5; 8 nucleotides agree with TRBD2. The better agreement between TRBJ2-7 and the DNA end casts doubt on the J call. CDR3 length equals 14 residues. CDR1 is MNHEY, CDR2 SVGAGI, per germline. CDR3 region: CASSSGGLAYEQYF. CDR3 DNA: TGTGCCAGCAGTTCGGGGGGGCTTGCCTACGAGCAGTACTTC.

This clonotype has just a few counts. The chain combines TRBV11-3 with TRBJ2-1, with 11 bases aligning to TRBD2. The germline CDR1 and CDR2 sequences are SGHNT and YENEEA. J gave up 9 bases and V 2 bases, and 12 bases lay outside the gene matches. The CDR3 consists of 17 residues. CDR3 region: CASSLLSGGAKVSEQFF. CDR3 nucleotide sequence: TGTGCCAGCAGCTTACTTAGCGGGGGGGCCAAAGTTAGTGAGCAGTTCTTC.

In its sample, this clonotype was seen a few times. The V and J genes are TRBV9 and TRBJ2-6; tentative D call: TRBD1 (6 bases). V gave up 4 bases and J gave up 1 base, with 21 bases separating them. There are 19 residues in the CDR3. Germline V gene data show CDR1 as SGDLS and CDR2 as YYNGEE. CDR3 sequence: CASSSRPGQARSGANVLTF. The CDR3, as DNA: TGTGCCAGCAGCTCCCGACCGGGACAAGCAAGGTCTGGGGCCAACGTCCTGACTTTC.

This clonotype came up a few times. This chain links TRBV6-2 or TRBV6-3 with TRBJ1-1; D call uncertain. This CDR3 has 11 amino acids. Germline V gives CDR1 MNHEY, CDR2 SVGEGT. The ends were cut back, 5 bases at V and 8 bases at J, with 9 bases in the middle. CDR3 coding DNA: TGTGCCAGCAGTGTCCTCGGGGAAGCTTTCTTT. This sequence encodes CASSVLGEAFF.